These 10 T cell receptor beta chains share one sample of origin, sequenced in a study of long-term antiretroviral therapy in people with HIV. Version v3.0 of the immunoSEQ assay was performed at survey level. Using immunoSEQ multiplex PCR, the repertoire was profiled, and TCRdb retains in-frame clones only, with some absent. Of around 26,000 clones in the sample, roughly 82% were seen once. Sequenced here: unsorted PBMCs, sampled 1.1 years before starting antiretroviral therapy. Every receptor here comes from a woman in her 30s with HIV.

The CDR3 here is CASSYPGNYNEQFF. The CDR3 DNA sequence: TGTGCCAGCAGCTATCCAGGGAACTACAATGAGCAGTTCTTC. V usage is TRBV5-6 and J usage is TRBJ2-1; perhaps TRBD1 as D (5 bases). Germline V lookup: CDR1 SGHDT, CDR2 YYEEEE. The V gene lost 3 bases and the J gene lost 3 bases, with 10 bases spanning the gap. The CDR3 is 14 residues long.

The chain links TRBV19 to TRBJ1-6; maybe TRBD1 (5 bases). The V and J ends lost 6 bases and 9 bases respectively, with 15 bases between them. This CDR3 is 14 amino acids long. The germline V gene has CDR1 LNHDA and CDR2 SQIVND (reference sequence). The CDR3 DNA sequence: TGTGCCAGTAGACTCGGGGGTGCTCGTTCACCCCTCCACTTT. As protein: CASRLGGARSPLHF.

The CDR3 coding sequence is TGTGCCAGTAGTATCCAGGGCTCTAATCGGTATGGCTACACCTTC. Translation gives CASSIQGSNRYGYTF. The chain joins TRBV19 to TRBJ1-2; possible D gene TRBD1, 5 bases. The CDR3 is made up of 15 amino acids. V lost 3 bases to trimming and J lost 5 bases, with 16 bases between them. The germline V gene encodes CDR1 LNHDA and CDR2 SQIVND (reference sequence).

The chain combines TRBV5-1 with TRBJ1-4, with D unclear. The CDR3 sequence is 13 residues long. The germline V gene has CDR1 SGHRS and CDR2 YFSETQ. CDR3 protein: CASGRATNEKLFF. DNA for the CDR3: TGCGCGTCTGGTAGGGCAACTAATGAAAAACTGTTTTTT.

This clone showed up just once. V and J are TRBV5-1 and TRBJ2-5; 13 bases are a match to TRBD2. V lost 0 bases, J lost 4 bases, and 6 bases stayed unmatched. From germline, CDR1 is SGHRS and CDR2 YFSETQ. The CDR3 length is 17 residues. This CDR3 reads CASSLAPRTSGGETQYF. In DNA form, the CDR3 reads TGCGCCAGCAGCTTGGCCCCTAGGACTAGCGGGGGAGAGACCCAGTACTTC.

The chain is built from TRBV5-6 and TRBJ2-2; D gene uncertain. The germline V gene encodes CDR1 SGHDT and CDR2 YYEEEE. CDR3 size: 14 residues. V was cut by 2 bases and J by 7 bases, with 12 bases left in between. The DNA for the CDR3 is TGTGCCAGCAGCTTCATCTTAGTCGGCGGGGAGCTGTTTTTT. This encodes CASSFILVGGELFF.

The chain couples TRBV6-6 to TRBJ1-5; tentatively, D is TRBD1 (6 bases). Trimming shortened V by 0 bases and J by 2 bases, and 8 bases separated the two germline ends. CDR3 length equals 15 residues. Germline assignment: CDR1 MNHNY and CDR2 SVGAGI (reference sequence). CDR3 region: CASSYSNRGNQPQHF. The CDR3 nucleotides read TGTGCCAGCAGTTACTCGAACAGGGGCAATCAGCCCCAGCATTTT.

The CDR3: CASSYNPIQYF. The CDR3 nucleotides are TGTGCCAGCAGCTACAATCCCATTCAGTACTTC. The genes are TRBV7-9 and TRBJ2-4; D unclear. Trimming took off 4 bases at V and 9 bases at J, with 7 bases between the two ends. This CDR3 has 11 residues. Germline values: CDR1 SEHNR, CDR2 FQNEAQ (reference sequence). Full variable domain (outside the CDR3, taken from reference TRBV7-9 and TRBJ2-4): DTGVSQNPRHKITKRGQNVTFRCDPISEHNRLYWYRQTLGQGPEFLTYFQNEAQLEKSRLLSDRFSAERPKGSFSTLEIQRTEQGDSAMYLCASSYNPIQYFGAGTRLSVL.

This rearrangement joins TRBV6-4 to TRBJ2-3; 8 nucleotides match TRBD2. V lost 0 bases and J lost 1; bases outside the gene matches: 0. The germline V gene encodes CDR1 MRHNA and CDR2 SNTAGT. The CDR3 length is 15 residues. The CDR3 DNA reads as TGTGCCAGCAGTGACTCGCGGGGGGGCACAGATACGCAGTATTTT. It specifies CASSDSRGGTDTQYF.

The chain joins TRBV29-1 to TRBJ2-3; possibly TRBD1 or TRBD2 for D (5 bases each). V was trimmed by 1 base and J by 4 bases, leaving 15 bases between them. This CDR3 region has 15 residues. Germline assignment: CDR1 SQVTM and CDR2 ANQGSEA. This CDR3 is CSVEGARGAPDTQYF. CDR3 DNA: TGCAGCGTTGAAGGTGCGAGGGGTGCGCCAGATACGCAGTATTTT.